Listed below are T cell receptor beta chains from one sample, sequenced in a study of blood T cell repertoires in COVID-19. The data were produced by immunoSEQ multiplex PCR, yet TCRdb's version contains in-frame clones alone and is incomplete. The data contain approximately 280,000 clones, approximately 83% of them seen just once; the ten biggest clones take up more than 9.5%. Sequencing was performed on peripheral blood. These receptors were obtained from a woman between 65 and 79 years old with acute or convalescent COVID-19. The CDR3 runs from the conserved cysteine through the conserved F or W. D genes are given only for firm matches. Rows may omit the clone size; those that give it use once, few, many or a size class.

TRBV15,NA,TRBJ1-1,NA,TGTGCCACCAGCAGACAGGGGAACACTGAAGCTTTCTTT,CATSRQGNTEAFF
TRBV3-1/TRBV3-2,NA,TRBJ2-7,NA,TGTGCCAGCAGCTACCGACAGAATTACGAGCAGTACTTC,CASSYRQNYEQYF
TRBV2,NA,TRBJ1-6,few,TGTGCCAGCAGTGGGGTCCAGGGGCCTCGGAATTCACCCCTCCACTTT,CASSGVQGPRNSPLHF
TRBV4-1,TRBD2,TRBJ2-1,NA,TGCGCCAGCAGCCGCTCTCCTCTAGCGGGGGGGCACAATGAGCAGTTCTTC,CASSRSPLAGGHNEQFF
TRBV18,TRBD1,TRBJ2-1,NA,TGTGCCAGCTCACGAGGGGGCGAATACAATGAGCAGTTCTTC,CASSRGGEYNEQFF
TRBV19,TRBD1,TRBJ1-4,NA,TGTGCCAGTAGTACCCGGGACAGGGGTGAAAAACTGTTTTTT,CASSTRDRGEKLFF
TRBV5-1,NA,TRBJ1-2,NA,TGCGCCAGCAGCTTGGAACACCTGTCCTATGGCTACACCTTC,CASSLEHLSYGYTF
TRBV11-2,NA,TRBJ2-5,NA,TGTGCCAGCAGCGACGGACTCCCAGGGGCCCAGTACTTC,CASSDGLPGAQYF
TRBV27,NA,TRBJ2-7,NA,TGTGCCAGCACCCTCTACGAGCAGTACTTC,CASTLYEQYF
TRBV18,NA,TRBJ2-7,once,TGTGCCAGCTCACAAGTTCAGGGTCGAGTCGAGCAGTACTTC,CASSQVQGRVEQYF
TRBV23-1,TRBD1,TRBJ1-1,NA,TGCGCCAGCAGTTGTCTTCCTGTGGGACAGGGAGGCACTGAAGCTTTCTTT,CASSCLPVGQGGTEAFF
TRBV10-3,NA,TRBJ1-5,NA,TGTGCCACACGCCAGGAATGGGGGGGAAGAAATCAGCCCCAGCATTTT,CATRQEWGGRNQPQHF
TRBV12-5,NA,TRBJ2-5,few,TGTGCTAGTGTTACAGAGGGAGAGACCCAGTACTTC,CASVTEGETQYF
TRBV7-3,TRBD1,TRBJ2-3,NA,TGTGCCAGCAGCTTAAAAAGTGTGGGGACAGCCCTCTCAGATACGCAGTATTTT,CASSLKSVGTALSDTQYF
TRBV19,NA,TRBJ1-3,NA,TGTGCCAGTAGCACTGACTCTGGAAACACCATATATTTT,CASSTDSGNTIYF
TRBV5-1,NA,TRBJ2-7,NA,TGCGCCAGCAGCTTAGCCGGTCGGAGCTCCTACGAGCAGTACTTC,CASSLAGRSSYEQYF
TRBV28,NA,TRBJ1-3,NA,TGTGCCAGCCGGACAGCCAAGAACACCATATATTTT,CASRTAKNTIYF
TRBV19,NA,TRBJ1-1,NA,TGTGCCAGTAGTACCCAGGGAGGGGGGACTGAAGCTTTCTTT,CASSTQGGGTEAFF
TRBV5-1,TRBD1,TRBJ2-7,NA,TGCGCCAGCAGCCCGGCCGGGACAGGGGGAAACGAGCAGTACTTC,CASSPAGTGGNEQYF
TRBV4-1,NA,TRBJ1-2,NA,TGCGCCAGCAGCCCCCGCGGGACGTCCGAACCAAGGGTCCTTTCCAATGGCTACACCTTC,CASSPRGTSEPRVLSNGYTF
TRBV11-2,TRBD2,TRBJ2-2,NA,TGTGCCAGCAGCCCCTCGGTGGGCGGGGGGAGCGGGGAGCTGTTTTTT,CASSPSVGGGSGELFF
TRBV5-1,TRBD2,TRBJ2-1,NA,TGCGCCAGCAGCTTGGGCGGGGGAACCTACAATGAGCAGTTCTTC,CASSLGGGTYNEQFF
TRBV10-3,TRBD2,TRBJ2-3,NA,TGTGCCATCAGTGAGTCCCTAGCGGGGCGGGATACGCAGTATTTT,CAISESLAGRDTQYF
TRBV6-1,NA,TRBJ1-1,NA,TGTGCCAGCAGTGAACGAGACAGCTTTAGTGGGGTGAACACTGAAGCTTTCTTT,CASSERDSFSGVNTEAFF
TRBV9,NA,TRBJ1-1,once,TGTGCCAGCAGCGTAGCGGGGGATACTGAAGCTTTCTTT,CASSVAGDTEAFF
TRBV4-2,TRBD2,TRBJ2-3,NA,TGTGCCAGCAGCCTCCTAGCGGGGGGGCCAGATACGCAGTATTTT,CASSLLAGGPDTQYF
TRBV24-1,NA,TRBJ2-7,NA,TGTGCCACCAGTGATTTGCCCCAGGGGCGCCCAGGCTACGAGCAGTACTTC,CATSDLPQGRPGYEQYF
TRBV6-5,NA,TRBJ2-5,NA,TGTGCCAGCGGTCGGCGGGGCTCGTTCCAGACCCAGTACTTC,CASGRRGSFQTQYF
TRBV5-4,NA,TRBJ2-5,NA,TGTGCCAGCAGCTTGCAAGGACTCCAACGAGAGACCCAGTACTTC,CASSLQGLQRETQYF
TRBV6-5,NA,TRBJ1-5,few,TGTGCCACAGGGGCGGTGGGTCAGCCCCAGCATTTT,CATGAVGQPQHF
TRBV27,NA,TRBJ1-2,once,TGTGCCAGCAGTCCCACCGCCTGGGCCTTTACAGGCTACACCTTC,CASSPTAWAFTGYTF